This T cell receptor (beta chain) was sequenced in a study of blood T cells in healthy people across ages. Study-wide context: Through template switching, about one barcoded beta molecule was captured per two T cells, as measured in model experiments. Study results and caveats: Conclusively comparing naive with antigen-experienced cells was impossible with unsorted PBMCs.

Using a J-beta primer mix together with a sample-barcoded 5' primer, a second PCR was run for about 6 to 12 cycles. Carrying 12 random nucleotides, a template-switch adaptor labeled each individual cDNA molecule. All samples gave at least 2.5 million CDR3-containing paired-end reads. TCRdb re-called the 5' RACE reads with MiXCR, one entry per CDR3 protein. This table holds approximately 800,000 distinct CDR3 sequences, about 62% found once. Note on this clonotype: The target antigen is unknown.

The length of the CDR3 is 18 residues. V was pared by 2 bases and J by 4 bases, with 22 bases between. The V gene's germline CDR1 is SGHRS and CDR2 YFSETQ. The specimen was blood. The source is a young man in good health. This chain connects TRBV5-1 to TRBJ2-1; a possible D gene is TRBD2 (6 bases). The CDR3 DNA is TGCGCCAGCAGCTTAAGGTCTCGACTAGTTCGGGAGTACAATGAGCAGTTCTTC. This encodes CASSLRSRLVREYNEQFF.